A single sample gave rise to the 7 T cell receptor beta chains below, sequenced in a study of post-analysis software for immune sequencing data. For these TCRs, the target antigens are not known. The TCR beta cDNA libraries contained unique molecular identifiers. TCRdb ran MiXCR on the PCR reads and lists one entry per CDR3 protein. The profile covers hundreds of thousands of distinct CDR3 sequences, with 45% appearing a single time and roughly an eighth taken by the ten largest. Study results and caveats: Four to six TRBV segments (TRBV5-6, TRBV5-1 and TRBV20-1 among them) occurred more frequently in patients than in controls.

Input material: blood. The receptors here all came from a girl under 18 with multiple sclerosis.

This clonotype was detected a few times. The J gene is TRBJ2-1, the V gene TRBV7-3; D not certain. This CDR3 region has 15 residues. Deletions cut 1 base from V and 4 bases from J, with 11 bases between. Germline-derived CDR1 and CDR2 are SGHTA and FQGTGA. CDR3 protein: CASSLSASRYNEQFF. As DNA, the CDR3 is TGTGCCAGCAGCTTAAGTGCCTCTAGATACAATGAGCAGTTCTTC. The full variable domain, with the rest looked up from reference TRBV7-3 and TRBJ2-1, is GAGVSQTPSNKVTEKGKYVELRCDPISGHTALYWYRQSLGQGPEFLIYFQGTGAADDSGLPNDRFFAVRPEGSVSTLKIQRTERGDSAVYLCASSLSASRYNEQFFGPGTRLTVL.

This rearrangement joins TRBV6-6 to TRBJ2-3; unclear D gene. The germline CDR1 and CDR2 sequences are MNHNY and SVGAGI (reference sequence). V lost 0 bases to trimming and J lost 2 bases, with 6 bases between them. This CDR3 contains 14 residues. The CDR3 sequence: CASSYSAPTDTQYF. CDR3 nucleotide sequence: TGTGCCAGCAGTTACTCCGCCCCCACAGATACGCAGTATTTT.

This CDR3 is CASSMHRNTYEQYF. The CDR3 bases are TGTGCCAGTAGTATGCACAGGAATACCTACGAGCAGTACTTC. This sequence joins TRBV19 and TRBJ2-4; possible D gene TRBD1, 5 bases. The end of the DNA aligns better with TRBJ2-7, so the J call may be wrong. The CDR3 extends over 14 amino acids. Looked up from germline, CDR1 is LNHDA and CDR2 is SQIVND (reference sequence).

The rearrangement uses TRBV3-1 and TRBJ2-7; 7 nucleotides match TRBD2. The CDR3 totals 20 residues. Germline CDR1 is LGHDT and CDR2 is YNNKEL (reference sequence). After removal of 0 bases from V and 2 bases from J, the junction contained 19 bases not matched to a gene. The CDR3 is CASSQEVIHSGQRLPYEQYF. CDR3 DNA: TGTGCCAGCAGCCAAGAAGTCATTCATAGCGGGCAACGCCTTCCCTACGAGCAGTACTTC.

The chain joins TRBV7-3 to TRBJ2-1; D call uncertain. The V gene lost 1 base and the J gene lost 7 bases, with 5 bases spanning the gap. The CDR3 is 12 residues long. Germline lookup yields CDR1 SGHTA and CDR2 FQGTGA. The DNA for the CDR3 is TGTGCCAGCAGCTTAAATTCTAATGAGCAGTTCTTC. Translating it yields CASSLNSNEQFF.

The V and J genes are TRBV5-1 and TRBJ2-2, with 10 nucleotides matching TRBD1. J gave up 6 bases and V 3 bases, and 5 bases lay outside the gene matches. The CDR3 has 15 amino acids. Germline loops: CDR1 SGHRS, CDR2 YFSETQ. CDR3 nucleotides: TGCGCCAGCAGCTCCGGACAGGGGGACGCCGGGGAGCTGTTTTTT. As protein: CASSSGQGDAGELFF.

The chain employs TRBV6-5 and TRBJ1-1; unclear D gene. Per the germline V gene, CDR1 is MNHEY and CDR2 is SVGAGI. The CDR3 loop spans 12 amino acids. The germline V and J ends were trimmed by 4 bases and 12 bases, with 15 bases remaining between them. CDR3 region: CASSSQNLETFF. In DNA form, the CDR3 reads TGTGCCAGCAGTTCCCAGAACCTCGAAACTTTCTTT.